Following are 9 T cell receptor beta chains from one sample sequenced in a study of metastatic and nonmetastatic thyroid tumors. Through MiXCR, TCRdb re-clonotyped the PCR reads. The top ten hold approximately 25% of the sample, which has around 19,000 clones, over 25% seen once. Treatment of any kind had been given to no patient before thyroid surgery. The source material was tumor tissue. These receptors all come from a male donor with papillary thyroid cancer or a benign thyroid nodule (not recorded which). Some clones in this sample may be carry-over from other donors' samples.

This clone was seen repeatedly, ten times or more. The chain employs TRBV5-6 and TRBJ2-3; 8 bases map to TRBD2. In germline, CDR1 is SGHDT, CDR2 YYEEEE. The CDR3 is 15 amino acids. The ends lost 3 bases at V and 2 bases at J; junction bases unmatched: 5. The CDR3 bases are TGTGCCAGCAGCTGGACTAGCCTCCTCACAGATACGCAGTATTTT. Protein: CASSWTSLLTDTQYF.

The rearrangement uses TRBV7-9 and TRBJ2-7; D is unresolved. Germline assignment: CDR1 SEHNR and CDR2 FQNEAQ (reference sequence). V was clipped by 1 base and J by 4 bases, with 5 bases between them. The CDR3 length is 12 residues. The CDR3 protein is CASSLVSYEQYF. For the CDR3, the DNA is TGTGCCAGCAGCTTAGTGTCTTACGAGCAGTACTTC.

At least ten counts were recorded for this clone. A clone one base away is much larger, so this may be a read error. The V call is TRBV20-1, the J call TRBJ2-5; 12 nucleotides align to TRBD2. The CDR3 is 15 amino acids. Germline assignment: CDR1 DFQATT and CDR2 SNEGSKA (reference sequence). The CDR3 protein is CRANDRTSGVETQYF. CDR3 DNA: TGCAGGGCCAACGACCGGACTAGCGGGGTAGAGACCCAGTACTTC.

In this sample, this clone turned up many times. V is TRBV3-1 and J is TRBJ2-3; 10 positions agree with TRBD2. The CDR3 has 15 residues. V dropped 2 bases and J dropped 5; count of bases not matched to a gene: 4. The germline V gene has CDR1 LGHDT and CDR2 YNNKEL (reference sequence). In DNA, the CDR3 is TGTGCCAGCAGCCAATCCCGACTAGCGGGAGATACGCAGTATTTT. This translates into CASSQSRLAGDTQYF.

The rearrangement joins TRBV4-2 to TRBJ2-7; 9 bases map to TRBD1. This CDR3 spans 15 amino acids. Trimming took 1 base from V and 3 from J; bases not matched to a gene: 4. Germline loops: CDR1 LGHNA, CDR2 YNFKEQ. For the CDR3, the DNA is TGTGCCAGCAGCCAAGCCGGGACAGGGATCTACGAGCAGTACTTC. It yields the protein CASSQAGTGIYEQYF.

CDR3 in DNA: TGCAGTGCTAGGATACAGGGGGGCGGGGAGCTGTTTTTT. It codes for CSARIQGGGELFF. The chain has TRBV20-1 and TRBJ2-2; TRBD1 matches at 8 bases. The V gene end was trimmed by 3 bases and the J gene end by 7 bases; junction bases not matched to a gene: 4. This CDR3 is 13 amino acids long. Germline-derived CDR1 and CDR2 are DFQATT and SNEGSKA (reference sequence).

V is TRBV6-2 or TRBV6-3 and J is TRBJ2-7, with 8 nucleotides matching TRBD2. Germline V lookup: CDR1 MNHEY, CDR2 SVGEGT. The V gene end was trimmed by 6 bases and the J gene end by 1 base; junction bases not matched to a gene: 14. The length of the CDR3 is 17 residues. The CDR3 loop is CASSYARGERESYEQYF. The CDR3 DNA reads as TGTGCCAGCAGCTACGCGAGGGGTGAGCGGGAGTCCTACGAGCAGTACTTC.

This clone was recorded many times. The genes are TRBV20-1 and TRBJ2-3; D is possibly TRBD2 (6 bases). Germline-derived CDR1 and CDR2 are DFQATT and SNEGSKA (reference sequence). CDR3 size: 13 residues. V was trimmed by 5 bases and J by 2 bases, leaving 11 bases between them. The CDR3 here is CSAPREFTDTQYF. The CDR3 coding sequence is TGCAGTGCTCCCCGGGAGTTCACAGATACGCAGTATTTT.

This chain joins TRBV5-1 and TRBJ1-1; D gene uncertain. V dropped 0 bases and J dropped 8 bases, with 14 bases sitting between them. Germline V gives CDR1 SGHRS, CDR2 YFSETQ. This CDR3 has 14 residues. The CDR3 here is CASSLGVAGLEAFF. CDR3 coding DNA: TGCGCCAGCAGCTTGGGGGTGGCGGGGTTGGAAGCTTTCTTT.